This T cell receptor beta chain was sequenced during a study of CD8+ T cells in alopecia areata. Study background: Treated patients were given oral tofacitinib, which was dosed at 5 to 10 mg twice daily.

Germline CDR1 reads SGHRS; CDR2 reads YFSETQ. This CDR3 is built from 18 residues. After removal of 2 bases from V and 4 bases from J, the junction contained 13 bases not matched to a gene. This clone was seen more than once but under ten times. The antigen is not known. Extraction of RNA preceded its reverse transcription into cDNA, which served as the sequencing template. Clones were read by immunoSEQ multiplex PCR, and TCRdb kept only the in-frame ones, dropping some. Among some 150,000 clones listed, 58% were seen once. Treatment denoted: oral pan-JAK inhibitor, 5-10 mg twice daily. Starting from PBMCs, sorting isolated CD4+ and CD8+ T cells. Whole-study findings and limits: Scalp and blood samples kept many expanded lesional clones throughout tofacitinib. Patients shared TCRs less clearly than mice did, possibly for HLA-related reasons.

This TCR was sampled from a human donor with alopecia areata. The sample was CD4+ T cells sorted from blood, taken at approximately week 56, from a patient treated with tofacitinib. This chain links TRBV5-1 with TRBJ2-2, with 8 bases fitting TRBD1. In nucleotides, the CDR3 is TGCGCCAGCAGCTTTTCTTCGCCAGGGGGCTTAATCACCGGGGAGCTGTTTTTT. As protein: CASSFSSPGGLITGELFF.